This T cell receptor (beta chain) was sequenced in a study of blood T cell repertoires in COVID-19. Study as a whole: Spain, Italy and the United States supplied samples that represented acute and convalescent COVID-19.

This CDR3 region has 17 residues. V was pared by 1 base and J by 2 bases, with 17 bases between. Germline CDR1 and CDR2: MGHRA and YSYEKL. Original data processing: Reference gene primers were amplified, and this amplification served to estimate nucleated cell counts. Sequencing was performed with immunoSEQ multiplex PCR; in TCRdb, only in-frame clones are kept and a portion is missing. V and J calls and clone size follow that table, whereas D and trimming were derived from the DNA. The sample includes 290,000 or so clones, 90% to 95% of them seen just once. The rearrangement joins TRBV4-1 to TRBJ1-2; TRBD1 is a possible D gene (6 bases). What was sequenced was peripheral blood. The receptor comes from a young woman with COVID-19, enrolled during active disease. The CDR3 DNA reads TGCGCCAGCAGCCAAGTGAATGCGGGGGACAACAACTATGGCTACACCTTC. Amino acids: CASSQVNAGDNNYGYTF.